This entry describes one T cell receptor beta chain. Its antigen remains unknown. A read error may be the cause here, since a much bigger clone is one base away. CDR3 size: 14 residues. Germline V CDR1 and CDR2: SEHNR, FQNEAQ (reference sequence). The data stem from a study of T-cell reconstitution after alpha-beta-depleted transplantation in children. During its preparation, the TCRbeta library received unique molecular identifiers. In TCRdb, the PCR reads were re-called with MiXCR into one record per CDR3 protein. The table shows around 100,000 distinct CDR3 sequences, with over 6% occurring only once. Overall study results and limits: In patients about two months after transplant, alpha-beta T cells reportedly arose from several hundred expanded graft clones.

This receptor was taken from a boy younger than 10 with acute lymphoblastic leukemia, due to receive a stem cell transplant. V and J are TRBV7-9 and TRBJ2-7; D may be TRBD1 or TRBD2 (6 bases each). The specimen was PBMCs, collected before TCRalphabeta/CD19-depleted stem cell transplant. CDR3 sequence reads: CAGSWVGGREEQYF. CDR3 in DNA: TGTGCCGGCAGCTGGGTCGGGGGCCGCGAGGAGCAGTACTTC.